This T cell receptor beta chain originates from a study of vaccination effects on CD4 cells after COVID-19. Study overall: The median interval between the second dose and post-vaccine sampling was 72 days. General study findings and limits: Clones induced by infection and by vaccine showed marked clonal contraction late after vaccination.

A note on this clone: Its specificity is unknown.

The repertoire was sequenced with immunoSEQ multiplex PCR; TCRdb's copy has only in-frame clones and lacks some. The table includes about 45,000 clones, 60% to 75% detected once. The authors isolated CD4+ T cells after 9 to 10 days of culture. All study participants received two doses of BNT162b2 or mRNA-1273 vaccine. IL-2 medium took the place of half the medium on both days 3 and 7. The germline CDR1 and CDR2 sequences are SGHNT and YYREEE (reference sequence). The CDR3 runs 14 residues. Germline trimming cut 4 bases from V and 6 bases from J; bases unmatched to any gene: 7. This TCR derives from a human donor who received a COVID-19 vaccine. The chain uses TRBV5-4 and TRBJ2-3, with 8 positions matching TRBD1. The input for sequencing was CD4+ T cells from PBMCs cultured without peptide, taken after COVID-19 vaccination. The DNA of the CDR3 is TGTGCCAGCAGCAACGGACAGGGATCGGATACGCAGTATTTT. Its translation: CASSNGQGSDTQYF.